The 15 T cell receptor beta chains reported below all come from one sample, sequenced in a study of shared clonotypes between healthy human individuals. As defined, naive CD8 cells were CD45RO-negative and positively selected for CCR7, with terminally differentiated effector memory CD45RA+ cells excluded. Produced via immunoSEQ multiplex PCR; TCRdb's table is partial and in-frame only. Among roughly 2,000,000 clones listed, about 95% were seen once. Sequenced material: naive CD8+ T cells sorted from blood. The source is a man between 18 and 29 years old in good health.

This chain joins TRBV10-2 and TRBJ2-7, with D maybe TRBD1 (5 bases). This CDR3 region has 15 residues. Looked up from germline, CDR1 is WSHSY and CDR2 is SAAADI. Trimming removed 5 bases from V and 4 bases from J, with 18 bases in between. The CDR3 here is CASSPVGPSSYEQYF. As DNA, the CDR3 is TGCGCCAGCAGTCCCGTGGGGCCCTCCTCGTACGAGCAGTACTTC.

A single count supports this clone. V gene TRBV13 combines with J gene TRBJ2-3, with D perhaps matching TRBD2 (5 bases). The germline V and J ends were trimmed by 3 bases and 1 base, with 14 bases remaining between them. This CDR3 comprises 16 residues. Germline CDR1 reads PRHDT; CDR2 reads FYEKMQ (reference sequence). The CDR3 DNA is TGTGCCAGCAGCTTCCTCGCAGCGGAAGGCACAGATACGCAGTATTTT. Protein product: CASSFLAAEGTDTQYF.

Notes on this clone: This CDR3 is also generated by other DNA sequences in the sample. The chain links TRBV9 to TRBJ2-7; D is perhaps TRBD1 (6 bases). CDR1 and CDR2 (germline): SGDLS, YYNGEE. The CDR3 contains 13 residues. V was cut by 0 bases and J by 3 bases, with 7 bases left in between. The CDR3 DNA is TGTGCCAGCAGCGTAGAGGACAGCTACGAGCAGTACTTC. Amino acid sequence: CASSVEDSYEQYF.

V is TRBV2 and J is TRBJ2-7; no definite D call. V dropped 0 bases and J dropped 4 bases, with 7 bases sitting between them. CDR1 and CDR2 from the germline V gene are SNHLY and FYNNEI. The CDR3 consists of 13 residues. The CDR3 nucleotides are TGTGCCAGCAGTGAAGCGGTGGGATACGAGCAGTACTTC. This gives the protein CASSEAVGYEQYF.

J is TRBJ1-3 and V is TRBV9, with D possibly matching TRBD1 (5 bases). The germline V gene has CDR1 SGDLS and CDR2 YYNGEE. V dropped 2 bases and J dropped 4 bases, with 10 bases sitting between them. The CDR3 totals 14 residues. Written as DNA, the CDR3 is TGTGCCAGCAGCGTCGAAGGGGAAGGAAACACCATATATTTT. Translated: CASSVEGEGNTIYF.

The genes are TRBV11-2 and TRBJ2-5; TRBD2 matches 10 bases. Trimming cost V 4 bases and J 5 bases; bases outside gene matches: 4. The CDR3 is 14 residues long. Per germline, CDR1 SGHAT and CDR2 FQNNGV. CDR3 sequence (DNA): TGTGCCAGCAGCTCCCAGACTAGCGGGGAGACCCAGTACTTC. Its protein is CASSSQTSGETQYF.

Remarks on this clone: The same CDR3 can be traced to other DNA sequences in this sample. The V gene is TRBV10-3, the J gene TRBJ2-7; the D is unclear. The germline V and J ends were trimmed by 3 bases and 4 bases, with 7 bases remaining between them. From germline, CDR1 is ENHRY and CDR2 SYGVKD. The CDR3 is 12 amino acids. The CDR3 here is CAISDSLYEQYF. The CDR3 DNA sequence: TGTGCCATCAGTGACTCCTTATACGAGCAGTACTTC.

The gene calls are TRBV15 and TRBJ2-2; D remains ambiguous. Trimming stripped 1 base from V and 6 bases from J, with 3 bases between. The CDR3 loop spans 12 amino acids. The germline V gene has CDR1 LNHNV and CDR2 YYDKDF (reference sequence). CDR3 coding DNA: TGTGCCACCAGCAGAGCCTCCGGGGAGCTGTTTTTT. It translates to CATSRASGELFF.

V and J are TRBV18 and TRBJ2-7; D is possibly TRBD1 or TRBD2 (6 bases each). The germline gives CDR1 KGHSH, CDR2 LQKENI. The V gene lost 6 bases and the J gene lost 0 bases, with 12 bases spanning the gap. This CDR3 contains 14 residues. The CDR3 loop is CASSEGTFSYEQYF. The CDR3 DNA follows: TGTGCCAGCTCGGAGGGGACATTCTCCTACGAGCAGTACTTC.

This chain links TRBV19 with TRBJ1-4; D is possibly TRBD1 (6 bases). The CDR3 length is 15 residues. Looked up from germline, CDR1 is LNHDA and CDR2 is SQIVND (reference sequence). V lost 5 bases, J lost 6 bases, and 16 bases lay in between. CDR3 coding DNA: TGTGCCAGTAGTGTAGGGGGTTGGGAGGATGAAAAACTGTTTTTT. Its protein is CASSVGGWEDEKLFF.

The chain has TRBV4-3 and TRBJ2-2; D unresolved. V shed 5 bases and J shed 8 bases, with 15 bases lying between them. Germline assignment: CDR1 LGHNA and CDR2 YSLEER. CDR3 length: 14 residues. The CDR3 DNA sequence: TGCGCCAGCAGCGAAGCCCCCATGGCTGGGGAGCTGTTTTTT. Its protein is CASSEAPMAGELFF.

The CDR3 reads CASRGEGRMGYEQYF. The CDR3 DNA reads as TGTGCCAGCCGAGGGGAGGGAAGGATGGGCTACGAGCAGTACTTC. V is TRBV7-9 and J is TRBJ2-7; TRBD2 aligns across 7 bases. Germline V gene data show CDR1 as SEHNR and CDR2 as FQNEAQ (reference sequence). The junction had 13 bases not matched to a gene; V was cut back by 8 bases and J by 3 bases. CDR3 length: 15 amino acids. The full variable domain, its missing parts supplied by reference TRBV7-9 and TRBJ2-7, is DTGVSQNPRHKITKRGQNVTFRCDPISEHNRLYWYRQTLGQGPEFLTYFQNEAQLEKSRLLSDRFSAERPKGSFSTLEIQRTEQGDSAMYLCASRGEGRMGYEQYFGPGTRLTVT.

Note on this clone: The same CDR3 arises from other DNA sequences in this sample as well. The J gene is TRBJ2-7, the V gene TRBV19; D is ambiguous. The germline CDR1 and CDR2 sequences are LNHDA and SQIVND (reference sequence). The CDR3 consists of 13 residues. The V gene lost 3 bases and the J gene lost 4 bases, with 10 bases spanning the gap. The CDR3 spells CASSIGSLYEQYF. In nucleotides, the CDR3 is TGTGCCAGTAGTATTGGCTCCCTATACGAGCAGTACTTC.

The rearrangement uses TRBV13 and TRBJ2-7, with 7 bases lining up with TRBD2. This CDR3 is built from 12 residues. After removal of 10 bases from V and 3 bases from J, the junction contained 6 bases not matched to a gene. Germline lookup yields CDR1 PRHDT and CDR2 FYEKMQ (reference sequence). CDR3 region: CATSGNGYEQYF. DNA for the CDR3: TGTGCCACGAGCGGGAATGGCTACGAGCAGTACTTC.

This clone has only one observation. The V call is TRBV2, the J call TRBJ2-7; D may be TRBD1 or TRBD2 (5 bases each). V was cut by 8 bases and J by 0 bases, with 14 bases left in between. The germline gives CDR1 SNHLY, CDR2 FYNNEI. The CDR3 totals 14 residues. This chain's CDR3 is CASEGQGSSYEQYF. For the CDR3, the DNA is TGTGCCAGCGAGGGGCAGGGTAGCTCCTACGAGCAGTACTTC.